The clone carrying this T cell receptor (beta chain) has more than one count but fewer than ten. CDR1 is MNHEY and CDR2 is SMNVEV in the germline V gene (reference sequence). This CDR3 comprises 14 residues. Trimming cost V 3 bases and J 2 bases, with 10 bases left between them. Establishment of the diagnosis relied upon clinical symptoms, serum thyroxine, TRAb, thyroid ultrasound and orbital computed tomography. PBMCs were density-gradient isolated from about 9.6 ml fresh blood. The sample is drawn from a study of Graves' ophthalmopathy and Graves' hyperthyroidism. Amplification of TCR beta CDR3 regions used RNA transcripts. Second-round multiplex PCR came after first-round RT-PCR with HTBI primers. TCRdb called the multiplex PCR reads again in MiXCR, with one record for every CDR3 protein. The table lists about 740,000 distinct CDR3 sequences, 40% of them singletons.

Sequencing was performed on peripheral blood. The gene calls are TRBV27 and TRBJ1-2; D is perhaps TRBD1 (5 bases). The sequence was obtained from an adult man with Graves' ophthalmopathy. Here the CDR3 reads CASSFGRENYGYTF. Written as DNA, the CDR3 is TGTGCCAGCAGTTTTGGCAGGGAAAACTATGGCTACACCTTC.